The 10 T cell receptor beta chains reported below all come from one sample, sequenced in a study of T-cell reconstitution after alpha-beta-depleted transplantation in children. The TCRbeta library was prepared with unique molecular identifiers. Each CDR3 protein gets one entry after TCRdb re-called the PCR reads with MiXCR. The sample lists 350,000 to 450,000 distinct CDR3 sequences, about 20% seen once, with approximately 3.9% in the top ten. This material consisted of PBMCs from the stem cell graft donor, taken from the stem cell graft. The source is a human donor who donated a stem cell graft to a child with acute myeloid leukemia.

The chain couples TRBV5-1 to TRBJ2-7, with TRBD1 matching over 8 bases. The CDR3 length is 15 residues. Germline values: CDR1 SGHRS, CDR2 YFSETQ. V gave up 4 bases and J gave up 2 bases; unmatched junction bases: 8. This CDR3 reads CASSPRQGTTYEQYF. The CDR3 nucleotides read TGCGCCAGCAGCCCGAGACAGGGGACCACCTACGAGCAGTACTTC.

The chain joins TRBV18 to TRBJ2-1, with D possibly being TRBD2 (5 bases). Per germline, CDR1 KGHSH and CDR2 LQKENI. This CDR3 is built from 16 residues. V lost 4 bases to trimming and J lost 0 bases, with 13 bases between them. The CDR3 sequence is CASSLSSRDSYNEQFF. DNA of the CDR3: TGTGCCAGCTCACTATCCTCTCGGGACTCCTACAATGAGCAGTTCTTC.

Of note for this clonotype: A read error is possible here, since a much larger clone lies one base away. Here the CDR3 reads CASSYDSYNEQFF. The CDR3 DNA follows: TGTGCCAGCAGTTACGACTCCTACAATGAGCAGTTCTTC. This chain links TRBV6-2 or TRBV6-3 with TRBJ2-1; no reliable D call. The V gene lost 2 bases and the J gene lost 0 bases, with 2 bases spanning the gap. Germline CDR1 is MNHEY and CDR2 is SVGEGT. This CDR3 is 13 amino acids long.

The chain combines TRBV4-1 with TRBJ2-7; 13 positions match TRBD2. Germline values: CDR1 MGHRA, CDR2 YSYEKL. V gave up 3 bases and J gave up 6 bases; unmatched junction bases: 2. The CDR3 runs 14 residues. The CDR3 region is CASSHRLAGGEQYF. In DNA, the CDR3 is TGCGCCAGCAGCCACCGACTAGCGGGAGGCGAGCAGTACTTC.

This clonotype came up many times. The junction does not match germline at one end; this may be a read error. The rearrangement links TRBV29-1 to TRBJ2-1; D uncertain. The CDR3 has 12 amino acids. CDR1 and CDR2 from the germline V gene are SQVTM and ANQGSEA. Written as DNA, the CDR3 is TGTGCTAGTGTTCTGACCTACAATGAGCAGTTCTTC. Its translation: CASVLTYNEQFF.

This clonotype was observed a few times. CDR3 nucleotide sequence: TGCAGTGCTAGATTCCTAGCGGGAGGCCCCTACGAGCAGTACTTC. The encoded protein is CSARFLAGGPYEQYF. V gene TRBV20-1 combines with J gene TRBJ2-7; 11 bases are a match to TRBD2. Per the germline V gene, CDR1 is DFQATT and CDR2 is SNEGSKA (reference sequence). With 2 bases clipped from V and 2 bases from J, the junction kept 5 bases outside the gene matches. CDR3 length equals 15 residues.

This chain links TRBV10-2 with TRBJ2-2; D gene uncertain. The CDR3 covers 10 residues. Between the trimmed V and J ends, which lost 8 bases and 8 bases, there was a span of 6 bases. Looked up from germline, CDR1 is WSHSY and CDR2 is SAAADI. The CDR3 loop reads CASFSGELFF. The CDR3 nucleotides are TGCGCCAGCTTTTCGGGGGAGCTGTTTTTT.

The chain uses TRBV5-1 and TRBJ1-2; 8 positions match TRBD1. Germline-derived CDR1 and CDR2 are SGHRS and YFSETQ. Germline trimming cut 4 bases from V and 8 bases from J; bases unmatched to any gene: 10. This CDR3 is built from 14 residues. This chain's CDR3 is CASSVDRGGGGYTF. The CDR3 nucleotides are TGCGCCAGCAGCGTCGACAGGGGAGGGGGCGGCTACACCTTC.

This clonotype turned up a few times. The chain carries TRBV12-3 or TRBV12-4 and TRBJ1-1, with 8 bases matching TRBD1. The CDR3 totals 16 residues. The ends lost 5 bases at V and 4 bases at J; junction bases unmatched: 12. In DNA, the CDR3 is TGTGCCAGCAGTACCGGGACAGGCAGGGGTAGCACTGAAGCTTTCTTT. As protein: CASSTGTGRGSTEAFF.

CDR3 bases: TGTGCCAGCAGCGCCCTAGCGGCCTCCTACGAGCAGTACTTC. This translates into CASSALAASYEQYF. V usage is TRBV9 and J usage is TRBJ2-7, with 7 nucleotides matching TRBD2. V dropped 3 bases and J dropped 0; count of bases not matched to a gene: 3. The V gene's germline CDR1 is SGDLS and CDR2 YYNGEE. The CDR3 has 14 amino acids.